Given below is one T cell receptor (beta chain) in context. What it binds is not known. This sample is part of a study of T-cell memory formation after mild COVID-19. In the study overall: TCR clusters were mostly donor specific.

MiXCR, run by TCRdb on the 5' RACE reads, gives a single entry per CDR3 protein. This sample has roughly 550,000 distinct CDR3 sequences, with roughly 20% found just once. Losses at the gene ends were 0 bases for V and 8 bases for J; bases not matched to a gene: 10. Germline V gene data show CDR1 as LGHNA and CDR2 as YNFKEQ. The CDR3 has 16 residues. Study conclusions and caveats: Some responding clones appeared in pre-infection memory, suggesting cross-reactive memory joined. Clones which contracted sat mainly in CM and EM if CD4+, and in EMRA if CD8+. Later expanders leaned toward CD4+, whereas clones contracting from day 15 to 85 were balanced CD4/CD8.

This clonotype originated in an adult woman who had mild COVID-19 (a few samples of this study predate the infection). Cell type and time point are not known. The material sequenced was PBMCs or a T cell subset sorted from them (not recorded which). This chain connects TRBV4-2 to TRBJ2-1; TRBD2 matches 7 bases. The CDR3 DNA follows: TGTGCCAGCAGCCAAGATCAGGCTAGCGGATGGGATGAGCAGTTCTTC. Translated, it gives CASSQDQASGWDEQFF.